This TCR beta chain was sequenced for a study of shared clonotypes between healthy human individuals. At deep level, the assay was performed. Replicate PCRs from sorted subsets contained roughly 200 ng DNA, which is 31,000 or so T cell genomes. TCRdb keeps only in-frame clones here, not all; method: immunoSEQ multiplex PCR. The sample holds 180,000 or so clones, over 85% seen once. Overall study findings and caveats: Larger estimated richness was generally seen in naive subsets than in memory subsets.

With regard to this clone: The antigen is undetermined.

CDR1 is LNHDA and CDR2 is SQIVND in the germline V gene (reference sequence). J lost 4 bases, V lost 5 bases, and 10 bases had no gene match. The CDR3 sequence is 15 residues long. The rearrangement links TRBV19 to TRBJ2-7; 8 positions agree with TRBD1. The sequence came from a woman in her 30s in good health. What was sequenced was naive CD4+ T cells sorted from blood. Described subset: CD45RA+ positively selected. DNA of the CDR3: TGTGCCAGTAGTTCGAGTGACAGGGGAATTTACGAGCAGTACTTC. It translates to CASSSSDRGIYEQYF.